These T cell receptor beta chains were read from a single sample in a study of blood T cell repertoires in COVID-19. Using immunoSEQ multiplex PCR, the repertoire was profiled, and TCRdb retains in-frame clones only, with some absent. The sample holds 300,000 to 400,000 clones, around 87% seen once. The specimen sequenced was peripheral blood. Every receptor here comes from a woman aged 55-75 years with COVID-19, enrolled during active disease. Both conserved end residues are part of each CDR3. A D gene is named only where the DNA matches it firmly. Some rows mark clone size as missing; the rest say once, few, many or name a class of expanded clone.

D,length,size,V,J,DNA,CDR3
NA,16,NA,TRBV5-6,TRBJ2-2,TGTGCCAGCAGCCCCGTTACAGGAATTAACACCGGGGAGCTGTTTTTT,CASSPVTGINTGELFF
NA,15,once,TRBV7-3,TRBJ2-2,TGTGCCAGCAGCTTAGGGGGCGCGAACACCGGGGAGCTGTTTTTT,CASSLGGANTGELFF
TRBD1,17,NA,TRBV2,TRBJ1-6,TGTGCCTCCAAGGAACAGGGGGGGTTCTCCTATAATTCACCCCTCCACTTT,CASKEQGGFSYNSPLHF
TRBD1,13,NA,TRBV5-1,TRBJ1-1,TGCGCCAGCAGCTGGCAGGGGGACACTGAAGCTTTCTTT,CASSWQGDTEAFF
TRBD1,13,few,TRBV18,TRBJ2-4,TGTGCCAGCTCACCGTCCCGGGACAGGGATTGGTACTTC,CASSPSRDRDWYF
NA,14,NA,TRBV11-3,TRBJ2-2,TGTGCCAGCAGACTGGACAGTAACACCGGGGAGCTGTTTTTT,CASRLDSNTGELFF
TRBD1,15,NA,TRBV27,TRBJ2-1,TGTGCCAGCAGTTTAGCAGGGACAGGGTACAATGAGCAGTTCTTC,CASSLAGTGYNEQFF
TRBD1,15,NA,TRBV7-2,TRBJ2-2,TGTGCCAGCAGCCTACGGACAGGGGCCCCCGGGGAGCTGTTTTTT,CASSLRTGAPGELFF
NA,14,NA,TRBV7-9,TRBJ1-1,TGTGCCAGCAGTTTAGTTCAGGGAACTACTGAAGCTTTCTTT,CASSLVQGTTEAFF
NA,16,once,TRBV10-2,TRBJ2-1,TGCGCCAGCAGGAAAGCAGGTATCTCATCCTACAATGAGCAGTTCTTC,CASRKAGISSYNEQFF
NA,12,NA,TRBV7-9,TRBJ2-7,TGTGCCAGCAGCCCCGGCTCCTACGAGCAGTACTTC,CASSPGSYEQYF
TRBD2,18,NA,TRBV30,TRBJ2-7,TGTGCCTGGATCGAAAGGCGGCGGGGGAGTCCCAAAAAATACGAGCAGTACTTC,CAWIERRRGSPKKYEQYF
NA,15,NA,TRBV3-1/TRBV3-2,TRBJ1-1,TGTGCCAGCAGCCAAGGCTTCGCAGGATACACTGAAGCTTTCTTT,CASSQGFAGYTEAFF
NA,15,NA,TRBV4-1,TRBJ1-4,TGCGCCAGCAGCCAAGGGGGGGGGCACGATGAAAAACTGTTTTTT,CASSQGGGHDEKLFF
NA,13,NA,TRBV5-6,TRBJ1-2,TGTGCCAGCAGCTTCGGAGGGGAGGATGGCTACACCTTC,CASSFGGEDGYTF
NA,17,NA,TRBV5-8,TRBJ2-1,TGTGCCAGCAGCGCGGTGGGTGAAAGGCCCGTTTACAATGAGCAGTTCTTC,CASSAVGERPVYNEQFF
TRBD1,16,once,TRBV28,TRBJ2-1,TGTGCCAGCAGCGAGACAGGGGGGTGGACCTACAATGAGCAGTTCTTC,CASSETGGWTYNEQFF
TRBD1,14,NA,TRBV19,TRBJ1-1,TGTGCCAGTAGTTTTGGACAGGCGAACACTGAAGCTTTCTTT,CASSFGQANTEAFF
NA,14,NA,TRBV18,TRBJ1-5,TGTGCCAGCTCACCAGGGGCGGGCAATCAGCCCCAGCATTTT,CASSPGAGNQPQHF
NA,13,few,TRBV30,TRBJ1-2,TGTGCCTGGGGCCTCGGGAGGGCCTCTGGCTACACCTTC,CAWGLGRASGYTF
TRBD1,16,NA,TRBV24-1,TRBJ2-2,TGTGCCACCAGCCAACCCGGGACAGGGAACACCGGGGAGCTGTTTTTT,CATSQPGTGNTGELFF
NA,12,NA,TRBV7-8,TRBJ2-3,TGTGCCAGCAGCTTATCGTCAGATACGCAGTATTTT,CASSLSSDTQYF
TRBD1,16,NA,TRBV5-1,TRBJ2-7,TGCGCCAGCAGCTTGGCCGGAAAAGGGGGCTCGGGCGAGCAGTACTTC,CASSLAGKGGSGEQYF
NA,12,NA,TRBV7-9,TRBJ1-2,TGTGCCAGCGCGCCAGGGGTCTATGGCTACACCTTC,CASAPGVYGYTF
TRBD1,15,NA,TRBV19,TRBJ1-6,TGTGCCAGTAGTCCCGGGACAGGGGGTATTTCACCCCTCCACTTT,CASSPGTGGISPLHF
NA,13,NA,TRBV30,TRBJ1-1,TGTGCCTGGAAACGGTCAGGGAAAACTGAAGCTTTCTTT,CAWKRSGKTEAFF
TRBD1,17,NA,TRBV2,TRBJ1-4,TGTGCCAGCAGTAAACAGGGGGCAGGTGGAACTAATGAAAAACTGTTTTTT,CASSKQGAGGTNEKLFF
NA,17,NA,TRBV6-1,TRBJ1-3,TGTGCCAGCAGTGAAGGTCGGGGGGCAGGGTCTGGAAACACCATATATTTT,CASSEGRGAGSGNTIYF
TRBD2,15,NA,TRBV7-3,TRBJ2-7,TGTGCCAGCAGCCTAAACCCTAGCGGAACCTACGAGCAGTACTTC,CASSLNPSGTYEQYF
NA,10,NA,TRBV20-1,TRBJ1-1,TGCAGTGCCTCTAGCCCTGAAGCTTTCTTT,CSASSPEAFF
TRBD1,15,NA,TRBV4-1,TRBJ1-1,TGCGCCTCTAAGGGACAGGCTACGCTGGGTACTGAAGCTTTCTTT,CASKGQATLGTEAFF
TRBD2,16,NA,TRBV2,TRBJ2-1,TGTGCCAGCAGTGAGCTAGCGGGGGGGCCCGGGTTTGTGCAGTTCTTC,CASSELAGGPGFVQFF
NA,11,NA,TRBV6-2/TRBV6-3,TRBJ1-1,TGTGCCAGCAGTTCGCGGGGGGGAGCTTTCTTT,CASSSRGGAFF
TRBD1,16,NA,TRBV5-1,TRBJ2-2,TGCGCCAGCAGCTTGGGAGGGGGCGCAAACACCGGGGAGCTGTTTTTT,CASSLGGGANTGELFF
TRBD1,11,NA,TRBV2,TRBJ2-5,TGTGCCGGACAGGGGCAAGAGACCCAGTACTTC,CAGQGQETQYF
TRBD1,12,once,TRBV19,TRBJ1-1,TGTGCCAGTGCAGACAGGGGATTTGAAGCTTTCTTT,CASADRGFEAFF